The 31 T cell receptor beta chains below were found in one sample sequenced in a study of T cell repertoires in cytomegalovirus infection. TCRdb ran MiXCR on the reads and lists one entry per CDR3 protein. The sample consists of about 450,000 distinct CDR3 sequences, roughly 30% of them appearing once. Sequenced material: PBMCs. All receptors derive from a human donor in good health (CMV status not recorded). Some clones in this sample may be carry-over from other donors' samples.

This rearrangement joins TRBV7-6 to TRBJ2-3; tentative D call: TRBD2 (7 bases). Germline CDR1 reads SGHVS; CDR2 reads FNYEAQ. The CDR3 contains 16 residues. V was pared by 5 bases and J by 0 bases, with 15 bases between. The CDR3, as DNA: TGTGCCAGCAGCCTTGGGGGGGGCGGGAGCACAGATACGCAGTATTTT. Protein product: CASSLGGGGSTDTQYF.

The DNA of the CDR3 is TGTGCCAGCAGCTTAGATAGTATTGCTGAAGCTTTCTTT. This sequence encodes CASSLDSIAEAFF. V usage is TRBV11-3 and J usage is TRBJ1-1; unclear D gene. The CDR3 totals 13 residues. V was shortened by 0 bases and J by 6 bases, with 8 bases between the two germline ends. The germline V gene has CDR1 SGHNT and CDR2 YENEEA.

This sequence joins TRBV7-6 and TRBJ2-3, with D uncertain. This CDR3 contains 16 residues. Germline V gene sequence: CDR1 SGHVS, CDR2 FNYEAQ. Trimming removed 4 bases at V and 1 base at J, with 15 bases between. The CDR3 DNA reads as TGTGCCAGCAGCTCCTGTCCAGGTCTGGGCACAGATACGCAGTATTTT. This codes for CASSSCPGLGTDTQYF.

V is TRBV20-1 and J is TRBJ2-7; D is possibly TRBD1 (6 bases). Germline CDR1 DFQATT, CDR2 SNEGSKA (reference sequence). V lost 4 bases and J lost 6, with 19 bases in between. CDR3 length equals 14 residues. CDR3 protein: CSATPGHLYPEQYF. In DNA form, the CDR3 reads TGCAGTGCTACCCCGGGACATCTATACCCCGAGCAGTACTTC.

J is TRBJ2-1 and V is TRBV10-3; no clear D. The germline V and J ends were trimmed by 5 bases and 3 bases, with 11 bases remaining between them. From germline, CDR1 is ENHRY and CDR2 SYGVKD. The CDR3 extends over 14 amino acids. CDR3 sequence (DNA): TGTGCCATCAGTTACCCGGACCTCTACAATGAGCAGTTCTTC. It yields the protein CAISYPDLYNEQFF.

This clonotype has only a few counts. The chain combines TRBV4-1 with TRBJ1-1, with D unresolved. V was clipped by 1 base and J by 0 bases, with 6 bases between them. Germline CDR1 reads MGHRA; CDR2 reads YSYEKL. The CDR3 extends over 14 amino acids. CDR3: CASSQVKLNTEAFF. Written as DNA, the CDR3 is TGCGCCAGCAGCCAAGTAAAACTGAACACTGAAGCTTTCTTT.

The V and J genes are TRBV24-1 and TRBJ1-1, with 10 positions matching TRBD1. From germline, CDR1 is KGHDR and CDR2 SFDVKD. The CDR3 is 14 residues long. J was trimmed by 3 bases and V by 6 bases; bases with no gene match: 3. CDR3 region: CATSRTGGDTEAFF. The CDR3 DNA reads TGTGCCACCAGTCGGACAGGGGGTGACACTGAAGCTTTCTTT.

Many counts were recorded for this clonotype. The V and J genes are TRBV7-2 and TRBJ2-7; 8 bases map to TRBD2. The J segment lost 0 bases and the V segment lost 3 bases, leaving 4 bases of the junction unmatched. Germline V lookup: CDR1 SGHTA, CDR2 FQGNSA. CDR3 length equals 15 residues. The CDR3 DNA follows: TGTGCCAGCAGCTTTTTAGCGGGGATCTCCTACGAGCAGTACTTC. This codes for CASSFLAGISYEQYF. Together with reference TRBV7-2 and TRBJ2-7, the CDR3 gives the full variable domain: GAGVSQSPSNKVTEKGKDVELRCDPISGHTALYWYRQSLGQGLEFLIYFQGNSAPDKSGLPSDRFSAERTGGSVSTLTIQRTQQEDSAVYLCASSFLAGISYEQYFGPGTRLTVT.

Only a few counts were recorded for this clonotype. The rearrangement links TRBV7-3 to TRBJ2-2, with 8 bases that match TRBD1. Germline-derived CDR1 and CDR2 are SGHTA and FQGTGA. This CDR3 region has 15 residues. Trimming cost V 5 bases and J 2 bases; bases outside gene matches: 4. The CDR3 nucleotides read TGTGCCAGCAGCCCGACAGGGGTAAACACCGGGGAGCTGTTTTTT. The encoded protein is CASSPTGVNTGELFF.

This chain uses TRBV6-1 with TRBJ2-1; D possibly corresponds to TRBD1 (5 bases). Trimming stripped 9 bases from V and 1 base from J, with 13 bases between. Germline-derived CDR1 and CDR2 are MNHNS and SASEGT. This CDR3 has 14 amino acids. Here the CDR3 DNA reads TGTGCCAGTGGCCTCCAGGGATCCTACAATGAGCAGTTCTTC. Translation: CASGLQGSYNEQFF.

This clonotype was seen more than once but under ten times. A junction end diverges from the germline sequence, so it may reflect a read error. The chain employs TRBV7-2 and TRBJ2-2; unclear D gene. The CDR3 has 13 residues. CDR1 and CDR2 from the germline V gene are SGHTA and FQGNSA. For the CDR3, the DNA is TGTGCCAGCAGCTTATCCGATGCCGGTGAGCTGTTTTTT. Its protein product is CASSLSDAGELFF.

The chain carries TRBV5-1 and TRBJ1-5; possibly TRBD1 for D (5 bases). In germline, CDR1 is SGHRS, CDR2 YFSETQ. Trimming took 0 bases from V and 5 from J, leaving 9 bases between them. This CDR3 is 14 amino acids long. In DNA, the CDR3 is TGCGCCAGCAGCTTGGCAGGGATGGATCAGCCCCAGCATTTT. Its translation: CASSLAGMDQPQHF.

This clonotype has a handful of counts. This chain uses TRBV12-3 or TRBV12-4 with TRBJ2-2; 11 positions agree with TRBD2. This CDR3 contains 16 residues. The ends lost 3 bases at V and 6 bases at J; junction bases unmatched: 6. The CDR3 spells CASSFLSGGAPGELFF. DNA of the CDR3: TGTGCCAGCAGTTTTCTTAGCGGGGGGGCCCCCGGGGAGCTGTTTTTT.

Regarding this clonotype: A much bigger clone sits one base away, suggesting this may be a read error. The chain recombines TRBV7-2 with TRBJ2-3, with D maybe TRBD2 (6 bases). CDR3 length equals 15 residues. Germline CDR1 and CDR2: SGHTA and FQGNSA. This chain's CDR3 is CASSLTSTPTDTRYF. CDR3 in DNA: TGTGCCAGCAGCTTAACTAGCACCCCCACAGATACGCGGTATTTT.

Comments on this clonotype: An end of the junction differs from the germline gene, which may be a read error. The chain couples TRBV5-4 to TRBJ2-1; no clear D. CDR3 length: 15 residues. The germline gives CDR1 SGHNT, CDR2 YYREEE (reference sequence). Here the CDR3 DNA reads TGTGCCAGCAGCTTGGTCAGGAGCTCCCACAATGAGCAGTTCTTC. Translation gives CASSLVRSSHNEQFF.

J is TRBJ2-3 and V is TRBV7-2; 14 bases are a match to TRBD2. The CDR3 has 18 amino acids. Trimming removed 5 bases from V and 2 bases from J; junction bases left unmatched: 9. Germline V gene sequence: CDR1 SGHTA, CDR2 FQGNSA. The DNA for the CDR3 is TGTGCCAGCAGCCCACCCGGACTAGCGGGGGGAGTCACAGATACGCAGTATTTT. Protein sequence: CASSPPGLAGGVTDTQYF.

This clonotype was picked up many times. V usage is TRBV7-8 and J usage is TRBJ1-2, with TRBD1 matching over 8 bases. This CDR3 comprises 15 residues. The V gene's germline CDR1 is SGHVS and CDR2 FQNEAQ. Trimming at V came to 2 bases and at J to 3 bases, leaving 5 bases not matched to a gene. The CDR3 reads CASSLTGGSDYGYTF. In DNA, the CDR3 is TGTGCCAGCAGCTTAACAGGGGGAAGTGACTATGGCTACACCTTC.

The table lists this clonotype with many counts. This chain joins TRBV7-6 and TRBJ1-4, with D uncertain. V gave up 0 bases and J gave up 6 bases, with 11 bases separating them. This CDR3 spans 15 amino acids. Germline assignment: CDR1 SGHVS and CDR2 FNYEAQ. CDR3 residues: CASSLAAQRDEKLFF. In nucleotides, the CDR3 is TGTGCCAGCAGCTTAGCAGCCCAGCGGGATGAAAAACTGTTTTTT.

This chain connects TRBV20-1 to TRBJ2-5; TRBD1 agrees at 9 bases. The CDR3 is 15 residues long. Germline CDR1 DFQATT, CDR2 SNEGSKA (reference sequence). J was trimmed by 0 bases and V by 3 bases; bases with no gene match: 5. CDR3: CSASPGTGYQETQYF. The CDR3 DNA is TGCAGTGCTAGCCCCGGGACAGGGTACCAAGAGACCCAGTACTTC.

The gene calls are TRBV6-5 and TRBJ1-1; 9 nucleotides match TRBD1. Germline CDR1 reads MNHEY; CDR2 reads SVGAGI. CDR3 length equals 12 residues. With 7 bases clipped from V and 12 bases from J, the junction kept 9 bases outside the gene matches. The CDR3 region has the DNA TGTGCCAGCACCGGGGGGACAGGGAATCCTTTCTTT. Translated: CASTGGTGNPFF.

This clonotype was picked up a small number of times. J is TRBJ2-2 and V is TRBV5-1; TRBD1 agrees at 7 bases. This CDR3 is 13 amino acids long. Looked up from germline, CDR1 is SGHRS and CDR2 is YFSETQ. Trimming removed 7 bases from V and 6 bases from J; junction bases left unmatched: 6. CDR3 in amino acids: CASGQVAAGELFF. The CDR3, as DNA: TGCGCCAGCGGACAGGTTGCCGCCGGGGAGCTGTTTTTT.

V and J are TRBV6-5 and TRBJ1-2, with a possible D match to TRBD1 (6 bases). CDR3 length: 16 residues. Germline loops: CDR1 MNHEY, CDR2 SVGAGI. The V end was cut by 0 bases, the J end by 4 bases, with 15 bases between. The CDR3 sequence is CASSYSLRGGPYGYTF. In nucleotides, the CDR3 is TGTGCCAGCAGTTACTCGTTAAGGGGGGGACCCTATGGCTACACCTTC.

The rearrangement links TRBV27 to TRBJ2-3; D gene uncertain. V was cut by 2 bases and J by 0 bases, with 12 bases left in between. Germline CDR1 reads MNHEY; CDR2 reads SMNVEV (reference sequence). CDR3 length: 16 residues. CDR3 amino acids: CASSLISAWSTDTQYF. The CDR3 nucleotides read TGTGCCAGCAGTTTAATATCAGCCTGGAGCACAGATACGCAGTATTTT.

This clonotype was observed a few times. The chain is built from TRBV24-1 and TRBJ2-1; TRBD2 matches 8 bases. Trimming cost V 3 bases and J 10 bases; bases outside gene matches: 10. The CDR3 contains 15 residues. Germline loops: CDR1 KGHDR, CDR2 SFDVKD. DNA of the CDR3: TGTGCCACCAGTGATCTGGACAGCGGGGGTTGGGAGCAGTTCTTC. This encodes CATSDLDSGGWEQFF.

The rearrangement joins TRBV24-1 to TRBJ2-3; 9 bases are shared with TRBD2. CDR1 KGHDR and CDR2 SFDVKD come from the germline V gene. Trimming at V came to 5 bases and at J to 4 bases, leaving 18 bases not matched to a gene. The CDR3 is made up of 19 amino acids. The CDR3 region has the DNA TGTGCCACCAGTGCCGCGCGGAGACCAGCGGGGGGCCGCCCAGATACGCAGTATTTT. Translation gives CATSAARRPAGGRPDTQYF.

This clonotype occurred many times. This rearrangement joins TRBV7-2 to TRBJ2-7; D is uncertain. The germline V gene has CDR1 SGHTA and CDR2 FQGNSA. CDR3 length: 14 residues. V lost 5 bases and J 5 bases, leaving 16 bases between the germline ends. The CDR3 loop is CASSLMSSVDEQYF. The CDR3 nucleotides read TGTGCCAGCAGCCTTATGTCTAGTGTGGACGAGCAGTACTTC.

In its sample, this clonotype was seen a few times. The chain links TRBV7-8 to TRBJ2-7; 7 bases map to TRBD2. Looked up from germline, CDR1 is SGHVS and CDR2 is FQNEAQ. The ends lost 3 bases at V and 1 base at J; junction bases unmatched: 6. This CDR3 has 15 residues. The CDR3 region is CASSLGGGLSYEQYF. The CDR3 DNA reads TGTGCCAGCAGCTTGGGGGGGGGACTATCCTACGAGCAGTACTTC. Full variable domain (outside the CDR3, taken from reference TRBV7-8 and TRBJ2-7): GAGVSQSPRYKVAKRGQDVALRCDPISGHVSLFWYQQALGQGPEFLTYFQNEAQLDKSGLPSDRFFAERPEGSVSTLKIQRTQQEDSAVYLCASSLGGGLSYEQYFGPGTRLTVT.

This clonotype was observed many times. The chain uses TRBV28 and TRBJ2-2, with D possibly TRBD1 on 6 matching bases. Trimming removed 4 bases from V and 3 bases from J, with 12 bases in between. The germline V gene encodes CDR1 MDHEN and CDR2 SYDVKM. CDR3 size: 15 residues. The DNA for the CDR3 is TGTGCCAGCAGTTCCCATGGACAGTACACCGGGGAGCTGTTTTTT. This translates into CASSSHGQYTGELFF.

The gene calls are TRBV6-1 and TRBJ1-1; D is undetermined. The germline V and J ends were trimmed by 10 bases and 1 base, with 10 bases remaining between them. The germline gives CDR1 MNHNS, CDR2 SASEGT. This CDR3 region has 12 residues. CDR3 sequence: CATKQGNTEAFF. CDR3 nucleotides: TGTGCCACCAAACAAGGGAACACTGAAGCTTTCTTT.

In this sample, this clonotype turned up a few times. The DNA of the CDR3 is TGTGCCAGCAGTTTCCACCCCTCGGTAGGGGGCCCCCTCACAGATACGCAGTATTTT. This sequence encodes CASSFHPSVGGPLTDTQYF. The genes are TRBV28 and TRBJ2-3; 7 bases are shared with TRBD1. Trimming took 3 bases from V and 2 from J; bases not matched to a gene: 17. Per germline, CDR1 MDHEN and CDR2 SYDVKM. The CDR3 is 19 amino acids.

The rearrangement joins TRBV29-1 to TRBJ2-1, with TRBD2 as a possible D gene (6 bases). Germline CDR1 SQVTM, CDR2 ANQGSEA. V lost 3 bases and J lost 15, with 15 bases in between. CDR3 size: 11 residues. The CDR3 here is CSVEGGALGFF. The CDR3 coding sequence is TGCAGCGTTGAGGGAGGAGCCCTTGGGTTCTTC.